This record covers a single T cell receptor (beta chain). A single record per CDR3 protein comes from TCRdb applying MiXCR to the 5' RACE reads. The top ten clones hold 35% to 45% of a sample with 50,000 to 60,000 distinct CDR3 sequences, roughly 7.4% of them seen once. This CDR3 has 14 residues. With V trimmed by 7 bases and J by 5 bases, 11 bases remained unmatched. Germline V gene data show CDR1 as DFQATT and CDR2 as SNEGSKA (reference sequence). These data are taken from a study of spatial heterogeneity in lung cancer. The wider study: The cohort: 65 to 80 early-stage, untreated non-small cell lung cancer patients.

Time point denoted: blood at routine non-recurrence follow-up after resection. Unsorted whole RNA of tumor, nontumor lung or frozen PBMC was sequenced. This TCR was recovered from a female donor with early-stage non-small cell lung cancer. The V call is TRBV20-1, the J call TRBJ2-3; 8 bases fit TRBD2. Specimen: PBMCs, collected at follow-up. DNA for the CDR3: TGCAGTGTTTCGAGCGGGGGCGGGGTAGATACGCAGTATTTT. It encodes CSVSSGGGVDTQYF.